These 5 T cell receptor beta chains came from one sample sequenced in a study of vaccination and CD4 T cells after COVID-19. Cultured CD4+ T cell DNA was sequenced using the Oncomine TCR Beta short-read assay. Using its own MiXCR run on the PCR reads, TCRdb lists one record per CDR3 protein. The table lists 14,000 to 15,000 distinct CDR3 sequences, 53% of them singletons. Treatment reported: roughly 10-day PBMC culture with coronavirus spike peptide pools or control peptides (ViraFEST assay). These receptors' antigens are unknown. The specimen sequenced was CD4+ T cells from blood, cultured in vitro. The source of these receptors is a human donor who had recovered from COVID-19.

The chain carries TRBV7-9 and TRBJ2-5; D gene uncertain. The CDR3 runs to 14 residues. Germline V gene data show CDR1 as SEHNR and CDR2 as FQNEAQ (reference sequence). V gave up 2 bases and J gave up 3 bases, with 10 bases separating them. In nucleotides, the CDR3 is TGTGCCAGCAGCTTACACAACAGTGAAGAGACCCAGTACTTC. It translates to CASSLHNSEETQYF.

There are a few counts of this clonotype. The gene calls are TRBV6-1 and TRBJ2-2, with D perhaps being TRBD1 or TRBD2 (6 bases each). Trimming took off 5 bases at V and 2 bases at J, with 15 bases between the two ends. The germline gives CDR1 MNHNS, CDR2 SASEGT. The CDR3 is made up of 16 amino acids. Here the CDR3 reads CASSNRGQGNTGELFF. CDR3 sequence (DNA): TGTGCCAGCAGTAATCGGGGGCAGGGAAACACCGGGGAGCTGTTTTTT.

The chain has TRBV27 and TRBJ2-1; TRBD1 agrees at 9 bases. V gave up 6 bases and J gave up 9 bases; unmatched junction bases: 12. CDR3 length: 15 residues. The germline CDR1 and CDR2 sequences are MNHEY and SMNVEV (reference sequence). CDR3 protein: CASSTGTGILGEQFF. The CDR3 nucleotides read TGTGCCAGCAGCACTGGGACAGGGATTTTAGGTGAGCAGTTCTTC.

This clonotype showed up just a few times. The rearrangement joins TRBV15 to TRBJ1-1; D gene uncertain. V lost 0 bases and J 1 base, leaving 9 bases between the germline ends. Germline V lookup: CDR1 LNHNV, CDR2 YYDKDF (reference sequence). The CDR3 has 15 residues. The DNA for the CDR3 is TGTGCCACCAGCAGAGATCCAGCGCCGAACACTGAAGCTTTCTTT. As protein: CATSRDPAPNTEAFF. Full variable domain (remainder filled in from reference TRBV15 and TRBJ1-1): DAMVIQNPRYQVTQFGKPVTLSCSQTLNHNVMYWYQQKSSQAPKLLFHYYDKDFNNEADTPDNFQSRRPNTSFCFLDIRSPGLGDTAMYLCATSRDPAPNTEAFFGQGTRLTVV.

The chain couples TRBV6-2 or TRBV6-3 to TRBJ2-3; possibly TRBD2 for D (5 bases). The V and J ends lost 5 bases and 2 bases respectively, with 14 bases between them. The germline gives CDR1 MNHEY, CDR2 SVGEGT. This CDR3 has 15 amino acids. The CDR3 region has the DNA TGTGCCAGCAGTGCGGGCTGGGAGCACACAGATACGCAGTATTTT. Translating gives CASSAGWEHTDTQYF.